The T cell receptor beta chain described here comes from a study of T-cell memory formation after mild COVID-19. Study results and limitations: Mostly located in CM and EM were contracting CD4+ clones, with contracting CD8+ clones located in EMRA. Some SARS-CoV-2-responding clones were already detected in memory before infection.

A note on this clonotype: The antigen remains undetermined.

This CDR3 contains 15 residues. CDR1 is LNHNV and CDR2 is YYDKDF in the germline V gene (reference sequence). The V end was cut by 5 bases, the J end by 5 bases, with 19 bases between. Using its own MiXCR run on the 5' RACE reads, TCRdb lists one record per CDR3 protein. This sample has approximately 210,000 distinct CDR3 sequences, with approximately 20% found just once. The source is an adult woman who had mild COVID-19 (a few samples of this study predate the infection). Cell type and time point are not known. The sequencing input was PBMCs or a T cell subset sorted from them (not recorded which). The chain has TRBV15 and TRBJ2-7; D is perhaps TRBD1 (6 bases). CDR3 nucleotide sequence: TGTGCCACCAGCTACCGGGGACACGCGAGTGACGAGCAGTACTTC. Encoded protein: CATSYRGHASDEQYF.